This T cell receptor (beta chain) was retrieved from a study of blood T cell repertoires in COVID-19. About the research overall: Sites in the United States, Italy and Spain provided acute and convalescent COVID-19 samples. PBMCs, B-cell-depleted T cells, or T cells were the source of the cDNA or gDNA that made up the material.

Authors' data handling: Reference gene primer amplification in the assay estimated nucleated cell counts. The assay was immunoSEQ multiplex PCR, and TCRdb's table has in-frame clones only and misses some. That table supplies the V and J calls and clone size; D and trimming were determined from the DNA. The repertoire has around 70,000 clones, roughly nine tenths of them found once; the top ten carry approximately 1.5%. The TCR originated in a man aged 45-65 years with acute or convalescent COVID-19. Material for sequencing was peripheral blood.

This chain's CDR3 is CASSVDGAPFGEKLFF. CDR3 DNA sequence: TGTGCCAGCAGCGTAGATGGGGCACCCTTTGGTGAAAAACTGTTTTTT. This chain joins TRBV9 and TRBJ1-4; maybe TRBD1 (5 bases). Germline V gene lookup returns CDR1 SGDLS and CDR2 YYNGEE. This CDR3 is built from 16 residues. V lost 0 bases and J 7 bases, leaving 16 bases between the germline ends.